These 29 T cell receptor beta chains were sequenced from one sample in a study of identical twins. TCRdb analysed the 5' RACE reads with MiXCR anew, one entry per CDR3 protein. The sample includes roughly 690,000 distinct CDR3 sequences, around 6% seen only once; the top ten take 1.5% to 2%. Sequenced sample: naive T cells sorted from blood. Receptor source: a man aged 18 to 30 in good health.

The rearrangement uses TRBV11-2 and TRBJ1-5; D is uncertain. The CDR3 length is 15 residues. The V end was cut by 5 bases, the J end by 7 bases, with 18 bases between. The germline CDR1 and CDR2 sequences are SGHAT and FQNNGV. CDR3 nucleotides: TGTGCCAGCAGCCGCGCGGGAGGGTCCAGACAGCCCCAGCATTTT. It specifies CASSRAGGSRQPQHF.

This clonotype was found many times. The chain links TRBV7-9 to TRBJ1-1; D not resolved. Trimming shortened V by 5 bases and J by 0 bases, and 13 bases separated the two germline ends. The CDR3 has 15 amino acids. Germline values: CDR1 SEHNR, CDR2 FQNEAQ (reference sequence). CDR3 coding DNA: TGTGCCAGCAGCCCCGGTCGGTTTGTGAACACTGAAGCTTTCTTT. Its translation is CASSPGRFVNTEAFF.

This sequence joins TRBV5-5 and TRBJ2-5; 10 bases fit TRBD2. The germline V gene has CDR1 SGHKS and CDR2 YYEKEE (reference sequence). The CDR3 totals 15 residues. The V segment lost 1 base and the J segment 9 bases; nucleotides outside the gene matches: 9. The DNA of the CDR3 is TGTGCCAGCAGCTTGATCCTAGCGGGAGAAGGGGCCCAGTACTTC. This codes for CASSLILAGEGAQYF.

This clonotype was seen at least ten times. The rearrangement joins TRBV29-1 to TRBJ2-7; D is perhaps TRBD2 (6 bases). V dropped 2 bases and J dropped 3 bases, with 11 bases sitting between them. Germline CDR1 and CDR2: SQVTM and ANQGSEA. The CDR3 spans 13 residues. As DNA, the CDR3 is TGCAGCGTTGAACAGGCGGGGCGCTACGAGCAGTACTTC. Its translation is CSVEQAGRYEQYF.

There are many counts of this clonotype. The rearrangement links TRBV5-1 to TRBJ2-1, with 7 positions matching TRBD1. CDR1 and CDR2 (germline): SGHRS, YFSETQ. Unmatched junction bases numbered 10, after V lost 3 bases and J lost 4 bases. The CDR3 spans 16 residues. The chain's CDR3 is CASSWGRQGKYNEQFF. The CDR3 DNA reads as TGCGCCAGCAGCTGGGGTCGACAGGGCAAATACAATGAGCAGTTCTTC.

On this clonotype: The CDR3 does not close with the conserved phenylalanine or tryptophan, likely indicating a read error. The V call is TRBV12-3 or TRBV12-4, the J call TRBJ1-4; D remains unclear. This CDR3 is built from 14 residues. Trimming cost V 5 bases and J 0 bases, with 7 bases left between them. The CDR3 bases are TGTGCCAGCAGTCTGACCGCAACTAATGAAAAACTGTTTTAT. Translated, it gives CASSLTATNEKLFY.

The CDR3 sequence is CASRTQGLNTEAFF. For the CDR3, the DNA is TGTGCCAGCAGGACTCAGGGCTTGAACACTGAAGCTTTCTTT. This sequence joins TRBV6-4 and TRBJ1-1, with D perhaps matching TRBD1 (5 bases). CDR1 MRHNA and CDR2 SNTAGT come from the germline V gene. The CDR3 is 14 amino acids. The V gene lost 6 bases and the J gene lost 0 bases, with 11 bases spanning the gap.

In its sample, this clonotype was seen many times. The CDR3 DNA reads as TGCAGCGTGGGGCGGACTAACACAGATACGCAGTATTTT. Its protein product is CSVGRTNTDTQYF. The rearrangement uses TRBV29-1 and TRBJ2-3; possibly TRBD2 for D (6 bases). There are 13 residues in the CDR3. V was trimmed by 6 bases and J by 2 bases, leaving 12 bases between them. Germline CDR1 is SQVTM and CDR2 is ANQGSEA.

This clonotype was seen repeatedly, ten times or more. V gene TRBV12-3 or TRBV12-4 combines with J gene TRBJ2-1; D is unresolved. The CDR3 covers 12 residues. V was pared by 6 bases and J by 6 bases, with 9 bases between. CDR3 region: CASSENTNEQFF. DNA for the CDR3: TGTGCCAGCAGCGAGAACACCAATGAGCAGTTCTTC.

The chain links TRBV24-1 to TRBJ2-1; D is perhaps TRBD1 (6 bases). Per the germline V gene, CDR1 is KGHDR and CDR2 is SFDVKD. The ends were cut back, 5 bases at V and 0 bases at J, with 16 bases in the middle. The CDR3 sequence is 17 residues long. CDR3 DNA: TGTGCCACCAGTGGGTCAGGGGTGCGGAGCTCCTACAATGAGCAGTTCTTC. This encodes CATSGSGVRSSYNEQFF.

The sample holds many counts of this clonotype. The V gene is TRBV20-1, the J gene TRBJ2-1; D perhaps matches TRBD2 (6 bases). This CDR3 comprises 14 residues. Trimming took 3 bases from V and 5 from J, leaving 14 bases between them. The V gene's germline CDR1 is DFQATT and CDR2 SNEGSKA (reference sequence). CDR3 DNA: TGCAGTGCTAGGCCCCGGACTAACAACAATGAGCAGTTCTTC. It specifies CSARPRTNNNEQFF.

This clonotype was observed many times. The chain employs TRBV10-3 and TRBJ2-7; D is possibly TRBD2 (6 bases). V dropped 2 bases and J dropped 3 bases, with 11 bases sitting between them. Germline assignment: CDR1 ENHRY and CDR2 SYGVKD. This CDR3 has 14 residues. The chain's CDR3 is CAISEIQEGYEQYF. The CDR3 DNA follows: TGTGCCATCAGTGAGATACAGGAGGGCTACGAGCAGTACTTC.

The chain recombines TRBV7-9 with TRBJ1-2; tentatively, D is TRBD1 (5 bases). Germline CDR1 SEHNR, CDR2 FQNEAQ (reference sequence). V was shortened by 5 bases and J by 7 bases, with 11 bases between the two germline ends. The CDR3 totals 12 residues. CDR3 sequence reads: CASSPGTFGYTF. CDR3 in DNA: TGTGCCAGCAGCCCCGGGACCTTTGGCTACACCTTC.

This clonotype was counted ten times or more. The J gene is TRBJ1-1, the V gene TRBV4-1; unclear D gene. The germline V and J ends were trimmed by 0 bases and 8 bases, with 13 bases remaining between them. The CDR3 is 14 residues long. CDR1 is MGHRA, CDR2 YSYEKL, per germline. The CDR3 nucleotides read TGCGCCAGCAGCCAAGAATCTGGAGATGAAGAAGCTTTCTTT. Translating it yields CASSQESGDEEAFF.

There are many counts of this clonotype. This CDR3 reads CASSLRAVVFPDTQYF. As DNA, the CDR3 is TGTGCCAGCAGCTTACGGGCGGTGGTGTTCCCAGATACGCAGTATTTT. The rearrangement joins TRBV7-2 to TRBJ2-3; D ambiguous. The ends were cut back, 2 bases at V and 4 bases at J, with 16 bases in the middle. CDR3 length: 16 residues. CDR1 is SGHTA and CDR2 is FQGNSA in the germline V gene.

The DNA for the CDR3 is TGTGCCAGCAGCTTACGAGGGATAAGAGATACGCAGTATTTT. It translates to CASSLRGIRDTQYF. This chain connects TRBV7-2 to TRBJ2-3; possibly TRBD2 for D (5 bases). The germline gives CDR1 SGHTA, CDR2 FQGNSA. This CDR3 has 14 amino acids. V was clipped by 2 bases and J by 5 bases, with 11 bases between them.

At least ten counts were recorded for this clonotype. J is TRBJ1-5 and V is TRBV12-3 or TRBV12-4; 7 bases align to TRBD1. V lost 5 bases and J lost 9; bases outside the gene matches: 10. The CDR3 sequence is 14 residues long. CDR3 DNA: TGTGCCAGCAGTCTTGAGGGACAGTTAAGGCCCCAGCATTTT. Its protein product is CASSLEGQLRPQHF.

This clonotype was counted many times. V and J are TRBV5-1 and TRBJ2-4, with 7 bases identical to TRBD2. The germline V gene has CDR1 SGHRS and CDR2 YFSETQ. The trim removed 0 bases at V and 8 bases at J, leaving 11 bases unmatched. The CDR3 runs to 16 residues. CDR3 DNA sequence: TGCGCCAGCAGCTTGGGGCGAGCGGGGACCCCAGACATTCAGTACTTC. This encodes CASSLGRAGTPDIQYF.

This clonotype was observed at least ten times. The chain has TRBV20-1 and TRBJ2-1; D is unclear. Germline V gene sequence: CDR1 DFQATT, CDR2 SNEGSKA (reference sequence). The CDR3 contains 17 residues. CDR3 sequence reads: CSARDAQAPSSYNEQFF. DNA of the CDR3: TGCAGCGCTCGAGACGCACAAGCTCCGAGCTCCTACAATGAGCAGTTCTTC.

This clonotype was found a few times. This sequence joins TRBV5-1 and TRBJ2-3; 9 bases fit TRBD2. Germline V lookup: CDR1 SGHRS, CDR2 YFSETQ. V lost 1 base to trimming and J lost 2 bases; unmatched junction nucleotides: 5. CDR3 length: 16 amino acids. CDR3 amino acids: CASSLTGLANTDTQYF. The CDR3 coding sequence is TGCGCCAGCAGCTTGACTGGACTAGCGAACACAGATACGCAGTATTTT. Looking up the rest from reference TRBV5-1 and TRBJ2-3 gives the full variable domain: KAGVTQTPRYLIKTRGQQVTLSCSPISGHRSVSWYQQTPGQGLQFLFEYFSETQRNKGNFPGRFSGRQFSNSRSEMNVSTLELGDSALYLCASSLTGLANTDTQYFGPGTRLTVL.

In its sample, this clonotype was seen many times. The chain is built from TRBV28 and TRBJ2-7; 9 bases align to TRBD2. Germline V gene sequence: CDR1 MDHEN, CDR2 SYDVKM. The CDR3 contains 15 residues. Germline trimming cut 6 bases from V and 4 bases from J; bases unmatched to any gene: 10. For the CDR3, the DNA is TGTGCCAGCAGACCGTCAGGACTAGCGTCTTACGAGCAGTACTTC. Its protein product is CASRPSGLASYEQYF.

This clonotype was observed a few times. The rearrangement uses TRBV12-3 or TRBV12-4 and TRBJ2-3; D is undetermined. CDR3 size: 14 residues. V was clipped by 5 bases and J by 3 bases, with 12 bases between them. The DNA for the CDR3 is TGTGCCAGCAGTCCACGATGGGGTACAGATACGCAGTATTTT. The encoded protein is CASSPRWGTDTQYF.

This clonotype has a count of ten or more. V and J are TRBV12-3 or TRBV12-4 and TRBJ2-1; D assignment may be TRBD1 or TRBD2 (7 bases each). The CDR3 runs to 15 residues. Trimming removed 4 bases at V and 10 bases at J, with 20 bases between. The CDR3 DNA sequence: TGTGCCAGCAGTTCCAGGGGGGGACACAACCCGGAGCAGTTCTTC. This sequence encodes CASSSRGGHNPEQFF.

The V call is TRBV6-2 or TRBV6-3, the J call TRBJ2-2; 8 bases are shared with TRBD2. CDR1 is MNHEY, CDR2 SVGEGT, per germline. The CDR3 has 14 residues. V shed 7 bases and J 5 bases; nucleotides not matched to a gene: 6. The DNA for the CDR3 is TGTGCCAGCACTGCTAGCGGGTCTACCGGGGAGCTGTTTTTT. It specifies CASTASGSTGELFF.

There are many counts of this clonotype. The chain has TRBV20-1 and TRBJ2-3; TRBD1 might be the D (5 bases). Trimming shortened V by 2 bases and J by 2 bases, and 17 bases separated the two germline ends. The germline gives CDR1 DFQATT, CDR2 SNEGSKA (reference sequence). The CDR3 length is 16 residues. The CDR3 reads CSARRLSDTFTDTQYF. The DNA of the CDR3 is TGCAGTGCTAGAAGGCTATCGGACACGTTCACAGATACGCAGTATTTT.

This clonotype was detected only once. The V and J genes are TRBV12-3 or TRBV12-4 and TRBJ2-2; TRBD2 aligns across 7 bases. This CDR3 has 19 amino acids. After removal of 3 bases from V and 3 bases from J, the junction contained 16 bases not matched to a gene. CDR3 DNA sequence: TGTGCCAGCAGTTTCACCAGGATTCCGGGACTACGCGACACCGGGGAGCTGTTTTTT. Amino acids: CASSFTRIPGLRDTGELFF.

The chain is built from TRBV12-3 or TRBV12-4 and TRBJ2-1, with TRBD2 identical over 12 bases. The V and J ends lost 5 bases and 7 bases, in that order; junction bases with no gene match: 9. This CDR3 is built from 16 residues. The CDR3 coding sequence is TGTGCCAGCAGTCCCGGACTAGCGGGACCTTGGAATGAGCAGTTCTTC. It is translated as CASSPGLAGPWNEQFF.

The CDR3 DNA reads TGTGCCAGCACACCCCTAGCGGGAGTCTACAATGAGCAGTTCTTC. This translates into CASTPLAGVYNEQFF. J is TRBJ2-1 and V is TRBV7-2, with TRBD2 identical over 10 bases. The CDR3 has 15 amino acids. Trimming took 7 bases from V and 3 from J; bases not matched to a gene: 6. The germline V gene has CDR1 SGHTA and CDR2 FQGNSA.

This clonotype showed up many times. The gene calls are TRBV11-1 and TRBJ2-4; TRBD1 matches at 9 bases. There are 18 residues in the CDR3. Germline V lookup: CDR1 SGHAT, CDR2 FQDESV (reference sequence). V shed 5 bases, J shed 3 bases, and the junction held 14 bases outside the gene matches. Here the CDR3 DNA reads TGTGCCAGCAGCCTAACGACATGGGACAGGGATCTCAAAAACATTCAGTACTTC. This sequence encodes CASSLTTWDRDLKNIQYF.